The entry below gives a single T cell receptor (beta chain) sequence along with its context. This entry belongs to a study of PD-1 blockade in mismatch repair-deficient tumors. Study context: Patients had around twelve mismatch repair-deficient cancer types, all previously treated and progressing.

Mismatch repair deficiency was confirmed in all patients, by PCR or immunohistochemistry. TCRs were sequenced from a few patients responding to pembrolizumab. Repertoires were generated with immunoSEQ multiplex PCR, while TCRdb's copy carries only in-frame clones and drops some. This table holds around 120,000 clones, around 86% found once. The receptor's source is an adult with mismatch repair-deficient cancer. Sample: peripheral blood, taken 44 weeks after starting pembrolizumab.

The CDR3 reads CASTNPWPGAQNTEAFF. The CDR3 DNA reads TGTGCCAGTACCAACCCATGGCCGGGGGCGCAGAACACTGAAGCTTTCTTT. V gene TRBV19 combines with J gene TRBJ1-1; weak D call: TRBD1 (6 bases). V lost 7 bases and J 1 base, leaving 22 bases between the germline ends. This CDR3 has 17 amino acids. Germline lookup yields CDR1 LNHDA and CDR2 SQIVND (reference sequence).